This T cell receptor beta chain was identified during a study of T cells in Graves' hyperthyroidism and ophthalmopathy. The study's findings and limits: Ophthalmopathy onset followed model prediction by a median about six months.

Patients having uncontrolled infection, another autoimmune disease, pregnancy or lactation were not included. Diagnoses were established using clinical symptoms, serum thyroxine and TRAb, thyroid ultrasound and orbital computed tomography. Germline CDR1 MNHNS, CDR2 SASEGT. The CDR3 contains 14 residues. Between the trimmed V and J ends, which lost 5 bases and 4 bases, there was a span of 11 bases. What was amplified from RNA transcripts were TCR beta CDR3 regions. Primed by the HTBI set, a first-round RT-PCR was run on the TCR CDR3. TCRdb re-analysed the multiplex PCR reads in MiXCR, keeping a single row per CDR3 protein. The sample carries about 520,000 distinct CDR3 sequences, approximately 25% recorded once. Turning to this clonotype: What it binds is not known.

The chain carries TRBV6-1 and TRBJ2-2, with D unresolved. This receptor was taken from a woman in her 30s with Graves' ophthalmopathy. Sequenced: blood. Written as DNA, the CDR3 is TGTGCCAGCAGTCGAGCGCGAGGCACCGGGGAGCTGTTTTTT. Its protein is CASSRARGTGELFF.